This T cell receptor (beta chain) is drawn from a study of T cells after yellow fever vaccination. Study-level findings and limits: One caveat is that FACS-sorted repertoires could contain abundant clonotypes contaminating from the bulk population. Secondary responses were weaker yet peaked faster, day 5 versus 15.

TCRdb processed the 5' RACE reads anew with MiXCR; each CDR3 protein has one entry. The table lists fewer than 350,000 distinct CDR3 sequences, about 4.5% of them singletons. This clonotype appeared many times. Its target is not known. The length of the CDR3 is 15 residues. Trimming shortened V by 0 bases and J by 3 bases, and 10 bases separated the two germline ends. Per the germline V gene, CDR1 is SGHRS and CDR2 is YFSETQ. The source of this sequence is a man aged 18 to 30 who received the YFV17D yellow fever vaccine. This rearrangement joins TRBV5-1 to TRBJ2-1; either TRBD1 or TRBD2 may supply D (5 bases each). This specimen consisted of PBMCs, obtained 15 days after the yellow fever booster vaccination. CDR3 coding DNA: TGCGCCAGCAGCTTGGATGGGGGAAGCTACAATGAGCAGTTCTTC. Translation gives CASSLDGGSYNEQFF.